This section outlines one T cell receptor (delta chain) sequence together with its context. This clone is categorized as medium-sized (0.01 to 0.1%). The specificity of this receptor is unknown. Base-call qualities are not available, and no considerably larger clone is one nucleotide away. As encoded in the germline V gene, CDR1 is TSWWSYY while CDR2 is QGS. The CDR3 goes from the cysteine to the phenylalanine over 23 residues. Only the CDR3 DNA stays, 69 bases, in frame from base 1. The V end loses 8 bases and the J end loses 0 bases, and a stretch of 40 bases separates them. The sample is drawn from a study of fetal and pediatric gammadelta thymocytes (dated by TCRdb to 2021 to 2024). Regarding the study in general: Previously published data and newly generated, unpublished data were combined in the bulk gammadelta thymocyte repertoires, which were used to strengthen a single-cell study of gammadelta thymocyte development. Bulk TCR repertoire data were included to raise the number of subjects and reinforce the CDR3 publicity analysis. Bulk gammadelta thymocyte repertoires combined previously published data (refs 27,28) with unpublished data. The set of bulk gammadelta thymocyte repertoires included about 10 subjects in total: 3 fetal thymus donors and 7 pediatric thymus donors.

General study outcomes and caveats: Compared with post-natal repertoires, fetal gammadelta thymocyte repertoires were previously reported to be enriched for TRDV2, TRGV8 and TRGV9 usage, low N additions and public CDR3s.

Thymocytes were stained with Zombie NIR viability dye plus antibodies to CD3 (UCHT1), TCRgammadelta (11F2), TCRVgamma9 (IMMU360) and TCRVdelta2 (IMMU389). Bulk TRD and TRG CDR3 repertoires were generated separately from sorted Vgamma9Vdelta2 and nonVgamma9Vdelta2 gammadelta thymocytes of human fetal and pediatric thymuses. Children undergoing cardiac surgery in Belgium were the source of the pediatric thymus tissue. The ages of the pediatric thymus donors in the study ranged between roughly 1 and 12 years. Thymic cell suspensions were made from fetal and post-natal thymuses as previously described. NonVgamma9Vdelta2 thymocytes were sorted as CD3+ gammadeltaTCR+ cells that did not have the Vgamma9+Vdelta2+ phenotype. Cells were sorted on a FACS Aria III cell sorter (BD Biosciences). Sequencing was performed on an Illumina MiSeq. The paper's data handling went like this. For publicity analysis, the Vgamma9Vdelta2 and nonVgamma9Vdelta2 bulk CDR3 files of each subject were merged into one combined repertoire per subject. Using base R and dplyr, each CDR3 amino acid sequence was checked across 9 single-cell datasets and fewer than 13 bulk repertoires to give a publicity score ranging from 0 to 19. In TCRdb, clones were called once more from the public reads by CATT, and rows of identical DNA were later combined. What appears here as the V and J calls and clone size reflects TCRdb's work, not the paper's. The sample table holds 2,000 or so delta-chain clones, of which around 25% were seen once. About 4.2% of the sample is taken by the ten largest.

Source material: non-Vgamma9Vdelta2 gamma-delta T cells from the thymus. Sample cell subset or site, as interpreted from the label and publication: CD3+gammadeltaTCR+ thymocytes not co-expressing Vgamma9 and Vdelta2. This clonotype was sampled from a child who underwent cardiac surgery and was recorded as healthy. Recombination connected TRDV1 to TRDJ1; tentative D gene TRDD3, with 6 bases matching. The CDR3 region: CALTRASPTSRGTNEVDTDKLIF. The DNA sequence reads TGTGCTCTTACACGCGCCTCCCCTACGTCCAGGGGGACGAATGAGGTCGACACCGATAAACTCATCTTT.